The TCR beta chain under discussion was sequenced for a study of cytotoxic CD8 clonotypes in ibrutinib-treated CLL. Study-wide results and limits: At baseline, clonality was higher than in age-matched healthy donors and correlated with CD8+ counts. The study sampled sustained-remission and progressing patients at different times.

Assay used: immunoSEQ multiplex PCR; TCRdb lists only in-frame clones, some missing. Of under 150,000 clones in the sample, 91% were seen once. The V end lost 1 base, the J end lost 4 bases, and 3 bases lay between the germline ends. This CDR3 contains 12 residues. Germline CDR1 and CDR2: LNHNV and YYDKDF (reference sequence). Details on this clone: Its specificity is unknown.

The sequences come from PBMCs, collected after 12 months of ibrutinib treatment. This chain uses TRBV15 with TRBJ2-3; D not resolved. This clonotype was obtained from a human donor with chronic lymphocytic leukemia. CDR3 loop: CATSRAADTQYF. The CDR3 bases are TGTGCCACCAGCAGAGCGGCAGATACGCAGTATTTT.